This T cell receptor beta chain was found in a study of blood T cell repertoires in COVID-19. TCRdb's copy holds only in-frame clones and misses some; the assay was immunoSEQ multiplex PCR. The repertoire has under 200,000 clones, more than 70% of them found once; the top ten carry around 1.5%. The junction had 2 bases not matched to a gene; V was cut back by 4 bases and J by 4 bases. The CDR3 contains 15 residues. Per the germline V gene, CDR1 is SGHNT and CDR2 is YYREEE (reference sequence). The chain recombines TRBV5-4 with TRBJ2-3; 14 bases are a match to TRBD2. The source is a young man with active or convalescent COVID-19. The sample consisted of peripheral blood. CDR3 residues: CASSRTSGRSDTQYF. In DNA, the CDR3 is TGTGCCAGCAGCCGGACTAGCGGGAGGTCAGATACGCAGTATTTT.